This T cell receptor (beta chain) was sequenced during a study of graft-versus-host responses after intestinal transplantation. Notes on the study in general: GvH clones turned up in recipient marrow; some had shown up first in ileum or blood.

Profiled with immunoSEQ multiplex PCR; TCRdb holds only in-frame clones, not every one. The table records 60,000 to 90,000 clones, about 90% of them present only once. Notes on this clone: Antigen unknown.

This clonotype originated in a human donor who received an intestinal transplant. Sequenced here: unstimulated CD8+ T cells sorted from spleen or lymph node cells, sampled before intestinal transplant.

CDR3 sequence: CASSDKGTGSYEQYF. In DNA, the CDR3 is TGTGCCAGCAGTGATAAGGGGACAGGGTCGTACGAGCAGTACTTC. This chain joins TRBV2 and TRBJ2-7; 9 bases match TRBD1. The J segment lost 4 bases and the V segment lost 3 bases, leaving 7 bases of the junction unmatched. This CDR3 spans 15 amino acids. Per the germline V gene, CDR1 is SNHLY and CDR2 is FYNNEI.